The 9 T cell receptor beta chains given below trace back to one sample, sequenced in a study of T cell changes during pregnancy in multiple sclerosis. Clones were sequenced by immunoSEQ multiplex PCR, and TCRdb holds only the in-frame ones, with some missing. The sample lists roughly 48,000 clones, about 93% occurring once. The sample in question was CD4+ T cells from peripheral blood mononuclear cells, obtained in the first trimester of pregnancy. These receptors came from a female donor with multiple sclerosis, enrolled in a pregnancy study.

This chain joins TRBV9 and TRBJ2-5; perhaps TRBD2 as D (6 bases). There are 15 residues in the CDR3. Germline CDR1 reads SGDLS; CDR2 reads YYNGEE. V was shortened by 0 bases and J by 5 bases, with 14 bases between the two germline ends. CDR3 DNA sequence: TGTGCCAGCAGCGTAGTCGGGGGTGAGAGGGAGACCCAGTACTTC. It translates to CASSVVGGERETQYF.

The V gene is TRBV6-1, the J gene TRBJ1-2; no reliable D call. In germline, CDR1 is MNHNS, CDR2 SASEGT. V was shortened by 8 bases and J by 6 bases, with 19 bases between the two germline ends. CDR3 length: 14 amino acids. In DNA, the CDR3 is TGTGCCAGCGGAAGATCTGGGGAGTTGAATGGCTACACCTTC. Protein: CASGRSGELNGYTF.

The gene calls are TRBV7-2 and TRBJ2-7, with 9 bases lining up with TRBD1. Germline V gene sequence: CDR1 SGHTA, CDR2 FQGNSA. The J segment lost 0 bases and the V segment lost 5 bases, leaving 5 bases of the junction unmatched. This CDR3 is 15 amino acids long. CDR3 region: CASSNTGGTSYEQYF. CDR3 nucleotides: TGTGCCAGCAGCAACACAGGGGGCACCTCCTACGAGCAGTACTTC.

This rearrangement joins TRBV14 to TRBJ1-6; D gene unclear. The CDR3 length is 14 residues. Germline CDR1 SGHDN, CDR2 FVKESK. The V end lost 0 bases, the J end lost 7 bases, and 7 bases lay between the germline ends. CDR3 sequence (DNA): TGTGCCAGCAGCCAAGAGGCCCAAAATTCACCCCTCCACTTT. Its protein is CASSQEAQNSPLHF. Combining the CDR3 with reference TRBV14 and TRBJ1-6 gives the whole variable domain EAGVTQFPSHSVIEKGQTVTLRCDPISGHDNLYWYRRVMGKEIKFLLHFVKESKQDESGMPNNRFLAERTGGTYSTLKVQPAELEDSGVYFCASSQEAQNSPLHFGNGTRLTVT.

The rearrangement joins TRBV7-2 to TRBJ2-1; 12 nucleotides match TRBD2. V shed 1 base and J 9 bases; nucleotides not matched to a gene: 4. Germline lookup yields CDR1 SGHTA and CDR2 FQGNSA. The CDR3 has 15 residues. The CDR3 sequence: CASSLGLAGAAEQFF. The CDR3 DNA follows: TGTGCCAGCAGCTTAGGACTAGCGGGGGCGGCTGAGCAGTTCTTC.

The genes are TRBV5-1 and TRBJ1-1, with 7 bases that match TRBD1. There are 16 residues in the CDR3. The ends lost 3 bases at V and 5 bases at J; junction bases unmatched: 13. Germline-derived CDR1 and CDR2 are SGHRS and YFSETQ. The CDR3 sequence: CASSYREGASETEAFF. The CDR3 DNA sequence: TGCGCCAGCAGCTACCGAGAGGGGGCGTCGGAGACTGAAGCTTTCTTT.

V usage is TRBV5-4 and J usage is TRBJ2-7; D may be TRBD1 (5 bases). CDR3 length: 14 amino acids. From germline, CDR1 is SGHNT and CDR2 YYREEE (reference sequence). V dropped 0 bases and J dropped 4 bases, with 11 bases sitting between them. The chain's CDR3 is CASSLETGSYEQYF. DNA for the CDR3: TGTGCCAGCAGCTTGGAAACAGGCTCATACGAGCAGTACTTC. Supplemented by reference TRBV5-4 and TRBJ2-7, the full variable domain reads ETGVTQSPTHLIKTRGQQVTLRCSSQSGHNTVSWYQQALGQGPQFIFQYYREEENGRGNFPPRFSGLQFPNYSSELNVNALELDDSALYLCASSLETGSYEQYFGPGTRLTVT.

The rearrangement uses TRBV5-1 and TRBJ1-1, with D possibly being TRBD1 (5 bases). Trimming left V 4 bases short and J 1 base short, with 23 bases between. CDR1 and CDR2 (germline): SGHRS, YFSETQ. The CDR3 consists of 18 residues. As DNA, the CDR3 is TGCGCCAGCAGCCCCCGGACTGGGGGGATTTTGGGGAACACTGAAGCTTTCTTT. This sequence encodes CASSPRTGGILGNTEAFF.

The chain employs TRBV18 and TRBJ2-7, with 8 bases matching TRBD1. The germline gives CDR1 KGHSH, CDR2 LQKENI. V was pared by 3 bases and J by 4 bases, with 8 bases of the junction left unmatched. The CDR3 covers 15 residues. CDR3 coding DNA: TGTGCCAGCTCACCGGGGACAGGTTTAGCATACGAGCAGTACTTC. The encoded protein is CASSPGTGLAYEQYF.